This TCR beta chain appears in the sequencing data of a study of T cells after yellow fever vaccination. CDR1 and CDR2 from the germline V gene are LGHDT and YNNKEL (reference sequence). CDR3 size: 14 residues. Trimming pared 8 bases from V and 0 bases from J, leaving 13 bases between. Findings and caveats of the study: One caveat is that FACS-sorted repertoires could contain abundant clonotypes contaminating from the bulk population. Boosting was followed by the reappearance of most primary-vaccination clones (roughly 96% CD4, about 90% CD8).

This clonotype was seen ten or more times. Its antigen is unknown. Via MiXCR, TCRdb re-called the 5' RACE reads, giving one row per CDR3 protein. The table records roughly 150,000 distinct CDR3 sequences, 5.5% to 7.5% of them present only once. The receptor comes from a man between 18 and 29 years old who received the YFV17D yellow fever vaccine. J is TRBJ1-1 and V is TRBV3-1; no reliable D call. The specimen was CD4+ T cells sorted from PBMCs, collected more than 4 days after the first yellow fever vaccination. CDR3 sequence (DNA): TGTGCCAGCCGCCTGTCCCCTATGAACACTGAAGCTTTCTTT. It encodes CASRLSPMNTEAFF.